A single sample gave rise to the 32 T cell receptor beta chains below, sequenced in a study of blood T cell repertoires in COVID-19. Clones were read by immunoSEQ multiplex PCR, and TCRdb kept only the in-frame ones, dropping some. The sample records about 230,000 clones, 80% to 90% being singletons. Sequencing used peripheral blood. Receptor source: a man in his forties with acute or convalescent COVID-19.

The rearrangement links TRBV7-2 to TRBJ2-1, with TRBD2 matching 11 bases. CDR1 is SGHTA and CDR2 is FQGNSA in the germline V gene. This CDR3 is 16 amino acids long. With 3 bases clipped from V and 7 bases from J, the junction kept 8 bases outside the gene matches. The CDR3 region has the DNA TGTGCCAGCAGCTTGGGGTTGATAGCGGGGGGGAATGAGCAGTTCTTC. This codes for CASSLGLIAGGNEQFF.

The V and J genes are TRBV5-5 and TRBJ1-2; the D is unclear. CDR3 length: 12 residues. The V gene lost 0 bases and the J gene lost 8 bases, with 8 bases spanning the gap. Germline V gene sequence: CDR1 SGHKS, CDR2 YYEKEE (reference sequence). CDR3 DNA sequence: TGTGCCAGCAGCTTGGCTCCAGTCGGCTACACCTTC. Its protein product is CASSLAPVGYTF.

The chain is built from TRBV28 and TRBJ1-2; 10 bases map to TRBD1. The CDR3 contains 13 residues. The V gene's germline CDR1 is MDHEN and CDR2 SYDVKM. The junction had 4 bases not matched to a gene; V was cut back by 6 bases and J by 6 bases. CDR3: CASSRTGGNGYTF. The CDR3 coding sequence is TGTGCCAGCAGCCGGACAGGGGGAAATGGCTACACCTTC.

This clone was detected only once. The chain joins TRBV19 to TRBJ2-3, with 8 bases matching TRBD2. From germline, CDR1 is LNHDA and CDR2 SQIVND (reference sequence). Trimming cost V 6 bases and J 0 bases; bases outside gene matches: 5. CDR3 size: 15 residues. The chain's CDR3 is CASRIRGGSTDTQYF. The DNA for the CDR3 is TGTGCCAGTAGGATTCGGGGGGGCAGCACAGATACGCAGTATTTT.

This sequence joins TRBV6-5 and TRBJ2-2, with TRBD1 as a possible D gene (6 bases). Trimming removed 5 bases from V and 1 base from J, with 11 bases in between. Germline V CDR1 and CDR2: MNHEY, SVGAGI. The CDR3 loop spans 15 amino acids. The CDR3 reads CASSLGQRNTGELFF. CDR3 coding DNA: TGTGCCAGCAGTCTTGGACAGAGGAACACCGGGGAGCTGTTTTTT.

In this sample, this clone turned up a few times. The V gene is TRBV4-1, the J gene TRBJ1-1; no clear D gene. CDR1 is MGHRA and CDR2 is YSYEKL in the germline V gene. The CDR3 length is 17 residues. Trimming took 1 base from V and 0 from J, leaving 15 bases between them. The CDR3 DNA reads as TGCGCCAGCAGCCAAGTTTCGGCCAGGAGGATGAACACTGAAGCTTTCTTT. Residues: CASSQVSARRMNTEAFF.

The count of this clone is one. V is TRBV9 and J is TRBJ1-5; 7 positions match TRBD1. V shed 4 bases, J shed 6 bases, and the junction held 4 bases outside the gene matches. CDR1 and CDR2 from the germline V gene are SGDLS and YYNGEE. The CDR3 sequence is 13 residues long. DNA for the CDR3: TGTGCCAGCAGCAAGACAGGGACTCAGCCCCAGCATTTT. Encoded protein: CASSKTGTQPQHF.

The CDR3 reads CASSPTLGGAETQYF. The CDR3 DNA is TGTGCCAGCAGCCCCACACTAGGAGGGGCAGAGACCCAGTACTTC. The chain combines TRBV6-5 with TRBJ2-5; D is perhaps TRBD2 (6 bases). The CDR3 length is 15 residues. V was trimmed by 6 bases and J by 4 bases, leaving 18 bases between them. The V gene's germline CDR1 is MNHEY and CDR2 SVGAGI.

Concerning this clone itself: A clone one base away is much larger, so this may be a read error. The chain uses TRBV5-1 and TRBJ2-1; tentative D call: TRBD2 (5 bases). The CDR3 sequence is 14 residues long. CDR1 SGHRS and CDR2 YFSETQ come from the germline V gene. CDR3 DNA: TGCGCCGGCAGCTTGACTAATGCCTACAATGAGCAGTTCTTC. Amino acid sequence: CAGSLTNAYNEQFF.

V and J are TRBV15 and TRBJ2-5; D is unresolved. In germline, CDR1 is LNHNV, CDR2 YYDKDF (reference sequence). Trimming cost V 0 bases and J 4 bases, with 12 bases left between them. The CDR3 spans 15 residues. CDR3 residues: CATSRDRASGETQYF. CDR3 sequence (DNA): TGTGCCACCAGCAGAGATCGAGCTTCCGGAGAGACCCAGTACTTC.

This chain connects TRBV9 to TRBJ2-5, with no clear D. Germline CDR1 reads SGDLS; CDR2 reads YYNGEE. V shed 4 bases and J shed 4 bases, with 5 bases lying between them. The CDR3 loop spans 11 amino acids. Here the CDR3 reads CASSPRETQYF. The CDR3 DNA is TGTGCCAGCAGCCCGCGAGAGACCCAGTACTTC.

In this sample, this clone turned up once. The chain couples TRBV6-5 to TRBJ1-2; 7 bases line up with TRBD1. The CDR3 runs 13 residues. In germline, CDR1 is MNHEY, CDR2 SVGAGI. The V and J ends lost 6 bases and 6 bases, in that order; junction bases with no gene match: 7. The CDR3 reads CASRDRRDDGYTF. The CDR3 DNA sequence: TGTGCCAGCAGGGACAGGAGGGATGATGGCTACACCTTC.

This clone came up a few times. The sample carries other DNA sequences with the same CDR3. V gene TRBV2 combines with J gene TRBJ2-2, with TRBD1 as a possible D gene (5 bases). The CDR3 spans 13 residues. Per germline, CDR1 SNHLY and CDR2 FYNNEI. Trimming pared 6 bases from V and 1 base from J, leaving 6 bases between. The CDR3 here is CASRGQNTGELFF. CDR3 bases: TGTGCCAGCAGAGGACAGAACACCGGGGAGCTGTTTTTT.

As DNA, the CDR3 is TGCAGTGCCAGGGACATCCTCGGCTACACCTTC. Protein: CSARDILGYTF. This chain links TRBV20-1 with TRBJ1-2, with D perhaps matching TRBD1 (6 bases). V lost 6 bases, J lost 8 bases, and 13 bases lay in between. This CDR3 is built from 11 residues. The germline CDR1 and CDR2 sequences are DFQATT and SNEGSKA (reference sequence).

This rearrangement joins TRBV27 to TRBJ2-3; 9 bases map to TRBD2. CDR3 length: 20 amino acids. Per the germline V gene, CDR1 is MNHEY and CDR2 is SMNVEV (reference sequence). J gave up 0 bases and V 3 bases, and 16 bases lay outside the gene matches. Here the CDR3 reads CASSLTRGWPSGESTDTQYF. The CDR3 region has the DNA TGTGCCAGCAGTTTGACCAGGGGTTGGCCTAGCGGGGAGAGCACAGATACGCAGTATTTT.

This chain joins TRBV5-1 and TRBJ2-3; 10 bases are shared with TRBD2. Germline V CDR1 and CDR2: SGHRS, YFSETQ. Trimming removed 5 bases from V and 5 bases from J; junction bases left unmatched: 2. CDR3 length: 13 residues. CDR3 protein: CASRGTSEDTQYF. In DNA form, the CDR3 reads TGCGCCAGCAGAGGGACTAGCGAAGATACGCAGTATTTT.

This chain uses TRBV4-1 with TRBJ2-7; 8 nucleotides align to TRBD1. This CDR3 is 15 amino acids long. Germline assignment: CDR1 MGHRA and CDR2 YSYEKL. J gave up 5 bases and V 0 bases, and 6 bases lay outside the gene matches. CDR3 region: CASSQDGQGYNEQYF. The CDR3 DNA is TGCGCCAGCAGCCAAGATGGACAGGGCTACAACGAGCAGTACTTC.

This rearrangement joins TRBV10-2 to TRBJ2-5, with 11 nucleotides matching TRBD2. V was pared by 6 bases and J by 2 bases, with 8 bases of the junction left unmatched. The CDR3 is made up of 16 amino acids. Germline loops: CDR1 WSHSY, CDR2 SAAADI. The chain's CDR3 is CASRATSGGTQETQYF. Written as DNA, the CDR3 is TGCGCCAGCAGGGCCACTAGCGGGGGTACTCAAGAGACCCAGTACTTC.

The rearrangement uses TRBV6-5 and TRBJ2-7; a weak D match, TRBD2 (6 bases). The CDR3 length is 12 residues. The ends were cut back, 6 bases at V and 3 bases at J, with 9 bases in the middle. The germline V gene has CDR1 MNHEY and CDR2 SVGAGI. The CDR3, as DNA: TGTGCCAGCAGACCCGGGGGCTACGAGCAGTACTTC. As protein: CASRPGGYEQYF.

V usage is TRBV6-6 and J usage is TRBJ1-5; 9 nucleotides align to TRBD1. There are 14 residues in the CDR3. J was trimmed by 2 bases and V by 6 bases; bases with no gene match: 2. The V gene's germline CDR1 is MNHNY and CDR2 SVGAGI (reference sequence). The CDR3 sequence: CASSWTGGNQPQHF. CDR3 bases: TGTGCCAGCAGCTGGACAGGGGGCAATCAGCCCCAGCATTTT.

Only a few counts were recorded for this clone. The chain joins TRBV3-1 (or the pseudogene TRBV3-2) to TRBJ1-1; D unclear. CDR1 is LGHDT, CDR2 YNNKEL, per germline (reference sequence). The CDR3 has 16 residues. V dropped 1 base and J dropped 0 bases, with 12 bases sitting between them. The CDR3 coding sequence is TGTGCCAGCAGCCAAGGATATGGGGAGATGAACACTGAAGCTTTCTTT. Its protein is CASSQGYGEMNTEAFF.

This clone was seen a single time. The chain combines TRBV11-2 with TRBJ1-2, with a weak D call TRBD1 (6 bases). V lost 3 bases to trimming and J lost 7 bases, with 12 bases between them. CDR1 is SGHAT, CDR2 FQNNGV, per germline. The CDR3 totals 13 residues. CDR3: CASSFSGASGYTF. The CDR3 DNA is TGTGCCAGCAGCTTTTCAGGGGCGAGTGGCTACACCTTC.

This chain joins TRBV4-3 and TRBJ1-1; a weak D match, TRBD1 (5 bases). The V gene lost 0 bases and the J gene lost 1 base, with 12 bases spanning the gap. The CDR3 spans 16 residues. Germline loops: CDR1 LGHNA, CDR2 YSLEER. CDR3 region: CASSQDQRGRNTEAFF. The CDR3 DNA is TGCGCCAGCAGCCAAGATCAGCGGGGACGGAACACTGAAGCTTTCTTT.

This clone is a singleton in its sample. V is TRBV13 and J is TRBJ1-1; tentatively, D is TRBD1 (5 bases). The ends were cut back, 1 base at V and 3 bases at J, with 9 bases in the middle. Germline assignment: CDR1 PRHDT and CDR2 FYEKMQ (reference sequence). This CDR3 is 14 amino acids long. The CDR3 loop is CASSLDGGDTEAFF. Written as DNA, the CDR3 is TGTGCCAGCAGCTTAGATGGAGGGGACACTGAAGCTTTCTTT. Supplemented by reference TRBV13 and TRBJ1-1, the full variable domain reads AAGVIQSPRHLIKEKRETATLKCYPIPRHDTVYWYQQGPGQDPQFLISFYEKMQSDKGSIPDRFSAQQFSDYHSELNMSSLELGDSALYFCASSLDGGDTEAFFGQGTRLTVV.

The rearrangement links TRBV2 to TRBJ2-5; the D gene is possibly TRBD2 (6 bases). Germline lookup yields CDR1 SNHLY and CDR2 FYNNEI. The CDR3 is made up of 13 amino acids. V shed 3 bases and J shed 5 bases, with 10 bases lying between them. The CDR3 sequence is CASSETRGETQYF. The CDR3 DNA follows: TGTGCCAGCAGTGAGACCCGGGGGGAGACCCAGTACTTC.

The J gene is TRBJ2-5, the V gene TRBV5-4, with D possibly being TRBD2 (5 bases). This CDR3 has 13 residues. V was trimmed by 4 bases and J by 7 bases, leaving 14 bases between them. Germline loops: CDR1 SGHNT, CDR2 YYREEE (reference sequence). The CDR3 nucleotides are TGTGCCAGCAGCCTCGACGGGATAACGACCCAGTACTTC. Translating gives CASSLDGITTQYF.

This clone was seen only once. The J gene is TRBJ2-1, the V gene TRBV5-6; D is unclear. CDR1 and CDR2 (germline): SGHDT, YYEEEE. The CDR3 is 13 residues long. Trimming stripped 2 bases from V and 3 bases from J, with 6 bases between. The DNA for the CDR3 is TGTGCCAGCAGCTTCGACTTCTACAATGAGCAGTTCTTC. Translating it yields CASSFDFYNEQFF.

V is TRBV5-4 and J is TRBJ2-3; possible D gene TRBD2, 5 bases. The V gene's germline CDR1 is SGHNT and CDR2 YYREEE (reference sequence). Between the trimmed V and J ends, which lost 4 bases and 2 bases, there was a span of 11 bases. This CDR3 is built from 14 residues. The CDR3 sequence: CASSEDLSTDTQYF. The CDR3 coding sequence is TGTGCCAGCAGCGAGGACTTATCCACAGATACGCAGTATTTT. The full variable domain, with the rest looked up from reference TRBV5-4 and TRBJ2-3, is ETGVTQSPTHLIKTRGQQVTLRCSSQSGHNTVSWYQQALGQGPQFIFQYYREEENGRGNFPPRFSGLQFPNYSSELNVNALELDDSALYLCASSEDLSTDTQYFGPGTRLTVL.

V is TRBV30 and J is TRBJ1-6, with 8 bases identical to TRBD1. Germline V gene data show CDR1 as GTSNPN and CDR2 as SVGIG (reference sequence). The CDR3 has 13 residues. V lost 2 bases to trimming and J lost 10 bases; unmatched junction nucleotides: 4. CDR3 DNA: TGTGCCTGGAGTTTGGACAGGGAATCACCCCTCCACTTT. Protein sequence: CAWSLDRESPLHF.

The chain employs TRBV19 and TRBJ2-1; 9 nucleotides align to TRBD1. Germline CDR1 is LNHDA and CDR2 is SQIVND (reference sequence). This CDR3 region has 15 residues. V gave up 5 bases and J gave up 3 bases; unmatched junction bases: 5. The CDR3 coding sequence is TGTGCCAGTAGTGCGGGGACAGGGTTCTACAATGAGCAGTTCTTC. Translation gives CASSAGTGFYNEQFF.

The chain combines TRBV6-5 with TRBJ2-7, with a tentative D call TRBD2 (6 bases). Trimming shortened V by 8 bases and J by 5 bases, and 13 bases separated the two germline ends. Looked up from germline, CDR1 is MNHEY and CDR2 is SVGAGI. This CDR3 is built from 12 residues. Here the CDR3 reads CASRRGPNEQYF. The CDR3 bases are TGTGCCAGCCGGAGGGGTCCCAACGAGCAGTACTTC.

The V call is TRBV3-1 (or the pseudogene TRBV3-2), the J call TRBJ1-6, with D possibly being TRBD1 (6 bases). V was clipped by 4 bases and J by 0 bases, with 19 bases between them. Germline V gives CDR1 LGHDT, CDR2 YNNKEL (reference sequence). The CDR3 runs 19 residues. The CDR3 DNA follows: TGTGCCAGCAGCCCCATGAAACAGGGCCCGAGCTCCTATAATTCACCCCTCCACTTT. It translates to CASSPMKQGPSSYNSPLHF.